This T cell receptor beta chain derives from a study of cytomegalovirus exposure and HLA in healthy donors. Turning to the study itself: A prior study identified 110 million or so unique TCR beta sequences from 150 million to 200 million T cells.

About this clone: The antigen remains unidentified.

Study-wide results and caveats: The study dropped some indistinguishable V segments, TRBV6-2 and TRBV6-3 among them. There were a few CMV-associated chains whose specificity for CMV antigens was confirmed in vitro.

The PCR employed 60 Vbeta primers together with 13 Jbeta primers. Clones were sequenced by immunoSEQ multiplex PCR, and TCRdb holds only the in-frame ones, with some missing. The sample lists about 210,000 clones, roughly 73% occurring once. After removal of 0 bases from V and 0 bases from J, the junction contained 9 bases not matched to a gene. The length of the CDR3 is 18 residues. The germline V gene encodes CDR1 SGDLS and CDR2 YYNGEE. The rearrangement joins TRBV9 to TRBJ2-3, with 8 bases lining up with TRBD2. The specimen was PBMCs. This receptor was identified in a boy aged 5-17 years in good health and CMV-seronegative. The CDR3 DNA follows: TGTGCCAGCAGCGTAGGGACTAGCCCAAGATTAAGCACAGATACGCAGTATTTT. This sequence encodes CASSVGTSPRLSTDTQYF.